This T cell receptor beta chain was documented in a study of CD8+ T cells in alopecia areata. RNA extraction was followed by reverse transcription into cDNA, which acted as the sequencing template. The assay was immunoSEQ multiplex PCR, and TCRdb's table has in-frame clones only and misses some. The data contain about 180,000 clones, 53% of them seen just once; the ten biggest clones take up more than 10%. Treatment defined: oral pan-JAK inhibitor, 5-10 mg twice daily. The CDR3 is 13 residues long. The V gene's germline CDR1 is SGHTA and CDR2 FQGTGA. With 2 bases removed from V and 6 bases from J, the gap between germline ends came to 7 bases.

The sequence was collected from a human donor with alopecia areata. The chain employs TRBV7-3 and TRBJ2-2; no clear D gene. Sequences were derived from CD8+ T cells sorted from blood, sampled at week 24, from a patient treated with tofacitinib. This chain's CDR3 is CASSLFGSGELFF. The CDR3 DNA follows: TGTGCCAGCAGCTTATTTGGGTCCGGGGAGCTGTTTTTT.